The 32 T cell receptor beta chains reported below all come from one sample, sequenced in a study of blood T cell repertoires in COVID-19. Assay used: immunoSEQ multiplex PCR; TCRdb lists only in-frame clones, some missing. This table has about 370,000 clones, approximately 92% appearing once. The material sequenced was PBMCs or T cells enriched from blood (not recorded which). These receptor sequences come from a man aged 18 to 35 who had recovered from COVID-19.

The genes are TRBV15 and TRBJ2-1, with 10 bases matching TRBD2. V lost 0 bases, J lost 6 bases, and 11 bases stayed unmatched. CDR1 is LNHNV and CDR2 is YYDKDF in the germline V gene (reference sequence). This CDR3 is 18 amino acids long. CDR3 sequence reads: CATSRDVVTSGTGNEQFF. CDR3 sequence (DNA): TGTGCCACCAGCAGAGATGTCGTCACTAGCGGGACGGGCAATGAGCAGTTCTTC. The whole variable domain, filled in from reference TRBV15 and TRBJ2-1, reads DAMVIQNPRYQVTQFGKPVTLSCSQTLNHNVMYWYQQKSSQAPKLLFHYYDKDFNNEADTPDNFQSRRPNTSFCFLDIRSPGLGDTAMYLCATSRDVVTSGTGNEQFFGPGTRLTVL.

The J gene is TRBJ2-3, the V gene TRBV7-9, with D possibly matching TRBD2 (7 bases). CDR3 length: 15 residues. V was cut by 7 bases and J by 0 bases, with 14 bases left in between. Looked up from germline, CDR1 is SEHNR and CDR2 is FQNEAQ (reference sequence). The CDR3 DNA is TGTGCCAGCACCTCAACGGGGGGCAGCACAGATACGCAGTATTTT. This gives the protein CASTSTGGSTDTQYF.

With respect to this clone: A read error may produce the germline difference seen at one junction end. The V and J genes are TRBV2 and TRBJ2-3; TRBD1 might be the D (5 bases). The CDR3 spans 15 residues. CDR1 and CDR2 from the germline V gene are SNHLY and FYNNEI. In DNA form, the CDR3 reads TGTGCCGGCAGTCCAGGGTCTGGGAACACAGATACGCAGTATTTT. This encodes CAGSPGSGNTDTQYF.

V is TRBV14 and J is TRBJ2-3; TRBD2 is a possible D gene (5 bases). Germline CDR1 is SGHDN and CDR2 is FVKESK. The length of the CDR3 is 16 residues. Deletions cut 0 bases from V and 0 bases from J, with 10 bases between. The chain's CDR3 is CASSQDPGLSTDTQYF. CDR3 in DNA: TGTGCCAGCAGCCAAGATCCAGGACTTAGCACAGATACGCAGTATTTT.

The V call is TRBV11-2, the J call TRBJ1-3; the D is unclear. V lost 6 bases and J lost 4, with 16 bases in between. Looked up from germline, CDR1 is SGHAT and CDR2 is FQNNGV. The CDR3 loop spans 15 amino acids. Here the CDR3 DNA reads TGTGCCAGCAGTCGATCGGTAGCACCGGGAAACACCATATATTTT. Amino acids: CASSRSVAPGNTIYF.

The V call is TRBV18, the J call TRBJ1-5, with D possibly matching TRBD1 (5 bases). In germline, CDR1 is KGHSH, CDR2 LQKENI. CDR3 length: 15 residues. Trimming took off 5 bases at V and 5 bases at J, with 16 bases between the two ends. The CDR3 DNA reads TGTGCCAGCTCATTGTACCAGGGCAAGCATCAGCCCCAGCATTTT. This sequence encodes CASSLYQGKHQPQHF.

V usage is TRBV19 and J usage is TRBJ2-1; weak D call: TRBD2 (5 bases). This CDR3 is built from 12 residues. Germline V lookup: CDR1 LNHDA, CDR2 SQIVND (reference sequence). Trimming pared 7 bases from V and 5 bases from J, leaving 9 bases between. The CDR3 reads CASNGRDNEQFF. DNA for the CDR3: TGTGCCAGTAACGGGCGGGACAATGAGCAGTTCTTC.

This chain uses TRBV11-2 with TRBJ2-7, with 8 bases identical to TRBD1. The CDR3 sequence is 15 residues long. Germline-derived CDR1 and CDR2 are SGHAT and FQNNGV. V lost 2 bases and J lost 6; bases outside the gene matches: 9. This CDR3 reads CASSLRQGILVEQYF. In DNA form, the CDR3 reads TGTGCCAGCAGCTTACGACAGGGGATTTTGGTCGAGCAGTACTTC.

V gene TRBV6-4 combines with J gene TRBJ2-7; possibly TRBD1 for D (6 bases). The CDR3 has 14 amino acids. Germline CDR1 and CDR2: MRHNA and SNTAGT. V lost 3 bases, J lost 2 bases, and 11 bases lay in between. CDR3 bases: TGTGCCAGCAGTGATGGGGGACACCCCTACGAGCAGTACTTC. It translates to CASSDGGHPYEQYF.

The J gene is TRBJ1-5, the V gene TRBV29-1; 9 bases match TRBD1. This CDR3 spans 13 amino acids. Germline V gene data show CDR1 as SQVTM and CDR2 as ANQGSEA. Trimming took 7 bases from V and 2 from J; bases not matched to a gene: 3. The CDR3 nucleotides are TGCAGCGCACAGGGGGCCGGCAATCAGCCCCAGCATTTT. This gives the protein CSAQGAGNQPQHF.

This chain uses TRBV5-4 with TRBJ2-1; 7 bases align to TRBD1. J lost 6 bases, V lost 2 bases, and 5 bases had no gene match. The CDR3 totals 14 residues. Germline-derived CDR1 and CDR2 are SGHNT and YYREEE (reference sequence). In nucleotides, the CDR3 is TGTGCCAGCAGCTTCGGACAGGCGGGCAATGAGCAGTTCTTC. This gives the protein CASSFGQAGNEQFF.

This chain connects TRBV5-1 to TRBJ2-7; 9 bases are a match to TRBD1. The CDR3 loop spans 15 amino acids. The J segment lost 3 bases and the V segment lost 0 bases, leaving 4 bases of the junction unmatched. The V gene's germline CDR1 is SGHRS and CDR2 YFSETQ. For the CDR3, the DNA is TGCGCCAGCAGCTTGGAGGACAGGGGAAACTACGAGCAGTACTTC. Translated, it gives CASSLEDRGNYEQYF.

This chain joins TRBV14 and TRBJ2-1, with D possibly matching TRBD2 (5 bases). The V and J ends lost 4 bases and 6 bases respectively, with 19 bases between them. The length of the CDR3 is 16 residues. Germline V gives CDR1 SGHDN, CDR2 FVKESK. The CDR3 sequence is CASSLLGLGIFNEQFF. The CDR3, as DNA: TGTGCCAGCAGCCTGTTAGGACTGGGGATTTTCAATGAGCAGTTCTTC.

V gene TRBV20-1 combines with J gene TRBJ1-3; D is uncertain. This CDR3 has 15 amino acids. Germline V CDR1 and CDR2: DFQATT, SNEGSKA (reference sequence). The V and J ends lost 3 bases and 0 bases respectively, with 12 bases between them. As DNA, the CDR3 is TGCAGTGCTAGTGGTGTGTCCAGCTCTGGAAACACCATATATTTT. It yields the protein CSASGVSSSGNTIYF.

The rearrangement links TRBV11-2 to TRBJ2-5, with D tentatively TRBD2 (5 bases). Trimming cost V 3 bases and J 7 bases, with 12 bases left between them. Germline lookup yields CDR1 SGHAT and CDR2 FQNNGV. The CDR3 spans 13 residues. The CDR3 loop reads CASSLGLEGTQYF. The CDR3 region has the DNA TGTGCCAGCAGCTTGGGCCTTGAGGGGACCCAGTACTTC.

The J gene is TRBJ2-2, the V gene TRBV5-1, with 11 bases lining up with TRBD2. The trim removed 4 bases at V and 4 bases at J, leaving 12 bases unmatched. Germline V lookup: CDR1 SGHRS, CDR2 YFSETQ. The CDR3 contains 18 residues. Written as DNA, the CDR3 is TGCGCCAGCAGCCCTACCACTCTAGCGGGAGGACGCACCGGGGAGCTGTTTTTT. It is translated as CASSPTTLAGGRTGELFF.

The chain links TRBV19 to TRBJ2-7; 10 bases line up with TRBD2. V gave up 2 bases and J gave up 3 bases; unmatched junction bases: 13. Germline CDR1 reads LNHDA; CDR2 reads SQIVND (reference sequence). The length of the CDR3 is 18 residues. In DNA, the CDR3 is TGTGCCAGTAGTATACGCCAGGTAGCGGGAGGACCTTTCTACGAGCAGTACTTC. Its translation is CASSIRQVAGGPFYEQYF.

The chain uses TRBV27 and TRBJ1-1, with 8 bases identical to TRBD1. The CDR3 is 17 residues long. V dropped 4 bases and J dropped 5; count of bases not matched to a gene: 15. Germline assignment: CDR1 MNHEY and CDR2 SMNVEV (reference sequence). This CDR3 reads CASSSMSRTGLRTEAFF. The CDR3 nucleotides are TGTGCCAGCAGTTCTATGAGTCGGACAGGGCTACGGACTGAAGCTTTCTTT.

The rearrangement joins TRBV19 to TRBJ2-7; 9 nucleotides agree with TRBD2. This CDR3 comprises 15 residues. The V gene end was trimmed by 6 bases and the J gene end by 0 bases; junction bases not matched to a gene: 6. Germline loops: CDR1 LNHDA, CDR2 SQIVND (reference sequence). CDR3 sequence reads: CASRDSGGPSYEQYF. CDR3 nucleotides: TGTGCCAGTAGAGATAGCGGGGGCCCCTCCTACGAGCAGTACTTC.

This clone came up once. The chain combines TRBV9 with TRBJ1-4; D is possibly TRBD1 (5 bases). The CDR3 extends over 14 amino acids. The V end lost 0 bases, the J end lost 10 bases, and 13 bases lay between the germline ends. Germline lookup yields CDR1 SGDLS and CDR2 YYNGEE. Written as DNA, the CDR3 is TGTGCCAGCAGCGTAGTCCCAGGGTCCCGAAAACTGTTTTTT. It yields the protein CASSVVPGSRKLFF.

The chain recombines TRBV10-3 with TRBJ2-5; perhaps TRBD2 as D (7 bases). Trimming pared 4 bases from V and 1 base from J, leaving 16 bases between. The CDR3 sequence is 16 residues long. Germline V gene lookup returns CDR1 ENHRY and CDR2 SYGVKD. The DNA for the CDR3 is TGTGCCATCAGTGTGGCGGGGGCAAAAATCCAAGAGACCCAGTACTTC. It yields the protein CAISVAGAKIQETQYF.

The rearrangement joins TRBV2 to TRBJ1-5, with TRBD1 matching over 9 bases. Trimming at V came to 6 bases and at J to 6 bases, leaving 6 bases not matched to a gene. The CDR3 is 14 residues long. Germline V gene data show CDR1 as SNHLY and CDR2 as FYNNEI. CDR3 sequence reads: CASSDRGIGQPQHF. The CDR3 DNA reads TGTGCCAGCAGCGACAGGGGGATTGGTCAGCCCCAGCATTTT.

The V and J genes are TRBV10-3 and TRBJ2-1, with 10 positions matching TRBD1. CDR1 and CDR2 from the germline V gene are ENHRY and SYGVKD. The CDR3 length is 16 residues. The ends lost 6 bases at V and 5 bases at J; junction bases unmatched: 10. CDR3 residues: CAISRPPGQGHNEQFF. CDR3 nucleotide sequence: TGTGCCATCAGCCGGCCACCGGGACAGGGGCACAATGAGCAGTTCTTC.

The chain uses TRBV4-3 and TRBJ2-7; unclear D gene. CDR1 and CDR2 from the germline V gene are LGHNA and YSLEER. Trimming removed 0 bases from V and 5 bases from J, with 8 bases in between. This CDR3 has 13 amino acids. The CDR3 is CASSQDRFDEQYF. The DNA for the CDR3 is TGCGCCAGCAGCCAAGATCGGTTCGACGAGCAGTACTTC.

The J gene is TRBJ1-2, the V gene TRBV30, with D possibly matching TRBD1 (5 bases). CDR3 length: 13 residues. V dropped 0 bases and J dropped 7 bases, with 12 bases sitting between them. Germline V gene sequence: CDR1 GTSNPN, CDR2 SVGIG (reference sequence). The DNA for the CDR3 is TGTGCCTGGAGTGTACAGGCCACCTCTGGCTACACCTTC. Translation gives CAWSVQATSGYTF.

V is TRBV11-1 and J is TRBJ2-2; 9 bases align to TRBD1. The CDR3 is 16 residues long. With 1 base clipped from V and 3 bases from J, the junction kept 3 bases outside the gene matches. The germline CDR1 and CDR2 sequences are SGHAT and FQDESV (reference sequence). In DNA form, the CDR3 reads TGTGCCAGCAGCTTAGAGGGACAGGGCTACACCGGGGAGCTGTTTTTT. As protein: CASSLEGQGYTGELFF.

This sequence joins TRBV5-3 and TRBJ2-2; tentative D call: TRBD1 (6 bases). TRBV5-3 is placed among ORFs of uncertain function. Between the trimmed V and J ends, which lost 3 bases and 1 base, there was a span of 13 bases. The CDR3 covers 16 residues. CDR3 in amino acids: CARSCPGHRNTGELFF. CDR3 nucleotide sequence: TGTGCCAGAAGCTGCCCGGGACACCGGAACACCGGGGAGCTGTTTTTT.

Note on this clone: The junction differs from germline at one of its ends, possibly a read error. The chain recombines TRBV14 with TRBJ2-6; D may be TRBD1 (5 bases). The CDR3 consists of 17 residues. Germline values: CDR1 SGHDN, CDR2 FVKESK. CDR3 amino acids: CASSQDWPGTGANVLTF. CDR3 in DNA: TGTGCCAGCAGCCAAGATTGGCCGGGCACTGGGGCCAATGTCCTGACTTTC. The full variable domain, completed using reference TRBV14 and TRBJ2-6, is EAGVTQFPSHSVIEKGQTVTLRCDPISGHDNLYWYRRVMGKEIKFLLHFVKESKQDESGMPNNRFLAERTGGTYSTLKVQPAELEDSGVYFCASSQDWPGTGANVLTFGAGSRLTVL.

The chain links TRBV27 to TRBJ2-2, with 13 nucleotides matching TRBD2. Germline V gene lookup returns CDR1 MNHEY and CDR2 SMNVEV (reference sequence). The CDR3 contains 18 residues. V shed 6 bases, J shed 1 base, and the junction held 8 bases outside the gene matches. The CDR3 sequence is CASSLGLAGEMNTGELFF. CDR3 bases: TGTGCCAGCAGCCTTGGACTAGCGGGGGAGATGAACACCGGGGAGCTGTTTTTT.

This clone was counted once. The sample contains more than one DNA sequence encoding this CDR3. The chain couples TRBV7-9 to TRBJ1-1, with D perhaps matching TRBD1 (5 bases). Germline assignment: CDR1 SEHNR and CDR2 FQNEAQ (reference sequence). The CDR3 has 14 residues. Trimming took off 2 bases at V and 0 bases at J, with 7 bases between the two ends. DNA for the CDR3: TGTGCCAGCAGCTTACAGGGCATGAACACTGAAGCTTTCTTT. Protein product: CASSLQGMNTEAFF.

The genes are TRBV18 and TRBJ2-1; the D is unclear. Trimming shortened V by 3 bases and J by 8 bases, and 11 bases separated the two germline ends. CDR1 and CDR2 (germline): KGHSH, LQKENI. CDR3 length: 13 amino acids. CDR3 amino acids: CASSPLEPHEQFF. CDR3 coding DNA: TGTGCCAGCTCACCCCTAGAACCCCATGAGCAGTTCTTC. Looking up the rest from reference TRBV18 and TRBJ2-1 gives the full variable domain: NAGVMQNPRHLVRRRGQEARLRCSPMKGHSHVYWYRQLPEEGLKFMVYLQKENIIDESGMPKERFSAEFPKEGPSILRIQQVVRGDSAAYFCASSPLEPHEQFFGPGTRLTVL.

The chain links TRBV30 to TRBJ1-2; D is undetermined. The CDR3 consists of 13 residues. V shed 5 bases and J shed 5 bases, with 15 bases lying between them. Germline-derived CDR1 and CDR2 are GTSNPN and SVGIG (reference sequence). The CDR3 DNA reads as TGTGCCTGGGGACGCAGGTTATCTTATGGCTACACCTTC. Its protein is CAWGRRLSYGYTF.